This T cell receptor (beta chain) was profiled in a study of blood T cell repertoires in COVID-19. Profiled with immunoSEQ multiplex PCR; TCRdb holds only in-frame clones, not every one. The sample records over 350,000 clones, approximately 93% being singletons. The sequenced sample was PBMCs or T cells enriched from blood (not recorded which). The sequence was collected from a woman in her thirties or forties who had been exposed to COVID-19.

CDR3 DNA: TGTGCCAGCAGCCGCTGGGAACCCAAGAGGGGGACTAAGATGGGTTCACCCCTCCACTTT. Its translation is CASSRWEPKRGTKMGSPLHF. V usage is TRBV7-8 and J usage is TRBJ1-6; D perhaps matches TRBD1 (6 bases). Germline-derived CDR1 and CDR2 are SGHVS and FQNEAQ. CDR3 size: 20 residues. Trimming took off 5 bases at V and 9 bases at J, with 32 bases between the two ends. Combining the CDR3 with reference TRBV7-8 and TRBJ1-6 gives the whole variable domain GAGVSQSPRYKVAKRGQDVALRCDPISGHVSLFWYQQALGQGPEFLTYFQNEAQLDKSGLPSDRFFAERPEGSVSTLKIQRTQQEDSAVYLCASSRWEPKRGTKMGSPLHFGNGTRLTVT.